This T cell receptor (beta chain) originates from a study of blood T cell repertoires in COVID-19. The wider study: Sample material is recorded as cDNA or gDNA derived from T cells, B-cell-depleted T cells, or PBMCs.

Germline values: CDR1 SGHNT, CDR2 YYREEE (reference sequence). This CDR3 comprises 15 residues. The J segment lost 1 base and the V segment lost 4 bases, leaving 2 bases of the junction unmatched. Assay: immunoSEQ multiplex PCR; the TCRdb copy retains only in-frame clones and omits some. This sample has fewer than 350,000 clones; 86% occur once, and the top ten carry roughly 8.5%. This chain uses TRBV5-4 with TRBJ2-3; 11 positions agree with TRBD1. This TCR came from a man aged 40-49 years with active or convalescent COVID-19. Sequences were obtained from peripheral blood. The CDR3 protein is CASSVGQGGTDTQYF. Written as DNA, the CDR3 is TGTGCCAGCAGCGTGGGACAGGGGGGCACAGATACGCAGTATTTT.